This is a list of T cell receptor beta chains from one sample in a study of siplizumab effects on memory and regulatory T cells. Sequencing was performed with immunoSEQ multiplex PCR; in TCRdb, only in-frame clones are kept and a portion is missing. The sample yields 90,000 to 150,000 clones, around 93% seen once. Sequencing input: non-Treg CD4+ T cells sorted from blood. These receptors all stem from a human donor in good health. Both conserved end residues are part of each CDR3. Each record gives: clone size, D gene, V gene, J gene, CDR3 DNA, CDR3 protein. The D gene is left open where the match is weak. Not every row has a clone size; where given, it reads once, few, many or a size class.

-	TRBD1	TRBV28	TRBJ1-5	TGTGCCAGCAGTTTACGGCCTCCGGGACAGGGGGCAGTTGGCAATCAGCCCCAGCATTTT	CASSLRPPGQGAVGNQPQHF
-	-	TRBV15	TRBJ1-6	TGTGCCACCAGCGGTGGGCTGATGGATTCACCCCTCCACTTT	CATSGGLMDSPLHF
-	-	TRBV2	TRBJ1-1	TGTGCCAGCAGTGAAGAGAGACTCATGAACACTGAAGCTTTCTTT	CASSEERLMNTEAFF
-	-	TRBV4-1	TRBJ2-5	TGCGCCAGCAGCCAGCCGCAGGGGAGAGAGACCCAGTACTTC	CASSQPQGRETQYF
-	TRBD1	TRBV18	TRBJ1-6	TGTGCCAGCTCCGAGGGACAGGGAAGTAATTCACCCCTCCACTTT	CASSEGQGSNSPLHF
-	-	TRBV19	TRBJ1-3	TGTGCCAGTAGTACGGAACAGGGTCTTAGCTCTGGAAACACCATATATTTT	CASSTEQGLSSGNTIYF
once	TRBD1	TRBV6-6	TRBJ2-3	TGTGCCAGCAAAGGGCAGGGGGTTGGCACAGATACGCAGTATTTT	CASKGQGVGTDTQYF
-	TRBD1	TRBV19	TRBJ2-3	TGTGCCAGTAGTGTACAGGGGGCTAAAGATACGCAGTATTTT	CASSVQGAKDTQYF
once	TRBD2	TRBV5-1	TRBJ2-7	TGCGCCAGCAGCCCCCCTAGCGGGGGAGCCTACGAGCAGTACTTC	CASSPPSGGAYEQYF
-	TRBD1	TRBV5-6	TRBJ2-2	TGTGCCAGCAGCGCCGGGGTCGACAGGGAGGAGCTGTTTTTT	CASSAGVDREELFF
-	-	TRBV27	TRBJ1-2	TGTGCCAGCAGTTTACGGCGGCACGATTATGGCTACACCTTC	CASSLRRHDYGYTF
-	-	TRBV6-6	TRBJ2-7	TGTGCCAGCAGTTACTCGGGTTCCTACGAGCAGTACTTC	CASSYSGSYEQYF
-	-	TRBV19	TRBJ1-5	TGTGCCAGTACCATCTTGGGGGAAGGGGGGAATCAGCCCCAGCATTTT	CASTILGEGGNQPQHF
-	-	TRBV21-1	TRBJ1-2	TGTGCCAGCAGCAAAGGGGAAAGGGAGTCGTCGGACAGGCACTATGGCTACACCTTC	CASSKGERESSDRHYGYTF
-	-	TRBV15	TRBJ1-2	TGTGCCACCAGCAGAGTCCCGAGGCAGGAGGCCCGGGATGGCTACACCTTC	CATSRVPRQEARDGYTF
-	-	TRBV28	TRBJ1-5	TGTGCCAGCAGTTTTACAGTTCAGCATTTT	CASSFTVQHF
-	TRBD1	TRBV7-9	TRBJ2-3	TGTGCCAGCAGCCCGGACAGGGATACAGATACGCAGTATTTT	CASSPDRDTDTQYF
-	-	TRBV7-3	TRBJ2-7	TGTGCCAGCAGTCCACAGACGGGCGAGCAGTACTTC	CASSPQTGEQYF
-	TRBD2	TRBV5-1	TRBJ2-3	TGCGCCAGCAGCTTGGTTCTAGCGGGGGTCACAGATACGCAGTATTTT	CASSLVLAGVTDTQYF
-	TRBD1	TRBV5-6	TRBJ2-2	TGTGCCAGCACCTTGCTGGGACAGGGCACCGGGGAGCTGTTTTTT	CASTLLGQGTGELFF
-	-	TRBV9	TRBJ2-3	TGTGCCAGCAGCGTAGTGGCAGGGGTCGGGGATACGCAGTATTTT	CASSVVAGVGDTQYF
-	-	TRBV5-4	TRBJ2-5	TGTGCCAGCAGCTTGCGTCCGAACCAAGAGACCCAGTACTTC	CASSLRPNQETQYF
-	-	TRBV5-6	TRBJ2-7	TGTGCCAGCAGCCCGCGGTGGGGTTCTGTCAATTACGAGCAGTACTTC	CASSPRWGSVNYEQYF
once	-	TRBV6-1	TRBJ1-6	TGTGCCAGCAGACCAACAGGGAATTCACCCCTCCACTTT	CASRPTGNSPLHF
-	-	TRBV4-2	TRBJ2-5	TGTGCCAGCAACCTAAGGGGGTGGGTAGAGACCCAGTACTTC	CASNLRGWVETQYF
-	-	TRBV2	TRBJ2-2	TGTGCCAGCAGAGGGGGACTTCTTTACACCGGGGAGCTGTTTTTT	CASRGGLLYTGELFF
-	-	TRBV19	TRBJ2-5	TGTGCCAGTAGTATAAGAAGTGGGAGGCGGATAGATCAAGAGACCCAGTACTTC	CASSIRSGRRIDQETQYF
-	-	TRBV7-2	TRBJ2-7	TGTGCCAGCAGCCCCCTCCATTGGGGCTACGAGCAGTACTTC	CASSPLHWGYEQYF
-	-	TRBV18	TRBJ2-3	TGTGCCAGCTCAAGAAGGAAACCTAGCACAGATACGCAGTATTTT	CASSRRKPSTDTQYF